This TCR beta chain was retrieved from a study of blood T cell repertoires in COVID-19 (dated by TCRdb to the early 2020s). Notes on the research overall: Samples covering the acute and convalescent phases of COVID-19 were provided by collaborators in the United States, Italy and Spain. The material from the prospective study consisted of cDNA or gDNA derived from T cells, B-cell-depleted T cells, or PBMCs. Subjects who had been exposed to COVID-19, were actively infected with it, or had recovered from it provided the deeply sampled blood TCRbeta repertoires that made up the dataset. Samples were obtained from the ongoing ImmuneRACE study (first 160 participants) and from 1,254 subjects provided by 6 global collaborators. Sample metadata almost always included a de-identified subject ID, COVID-19 status, age in years and sex. Where available, HLA class I and class II types were taken from metadata supplied by the sample provider and were not determined by assay-based typing. The repertoires were released in a freely available public database intended as a resource for research on the immune response to SARS-CoV-2. What the study reported, not specific to this receptor: The amount of clinical and demographic metadata varied by source and participant and was provided uncurated.

Participants in the prospective study were aged roughly 18 to 100 years, lived in 24 United States geographic areas, and enrolled through a virtual design. In the prospective study, participants were assigned to cohorts based on the clinical history participants reported in a screening survey and a study questionnaire. For ImmuneRACE Cohort 3, a participant was defined as recovered based on two consecutive negative NP/OP PCR tests, clearance by a healthcare professional, or resolution of symptoms. In the prospective study, mobile phlebotomists collected whole blood, serum and a nasopharyngeal or oropharyngeal swab from each participant. Prospective study participants could optionally give additional blood draws and questionnaires over a 2-month period. Blood samples from the prospective study were shipped frozen or at room temperature prior to DNA extraction. The germline V gene specifies KGHSH as CDR1 and LQKENI as CDR2. The CDR3 contains 16 residues, cysteine and phenylalanine counted. Only the CDR3 region is kept as DNA, spanning 48 bases read in frame from base 1. Relative to germline, V is missing 3 bases and J is missing 9 bases, with 14 bases of the junction outside any gene match.

A remark on this clone: Its recognized antigen is unknown. Base qualities are not at hand, and no much larger clone is one base apart.

TCRbeta CDR3 regions were amplified from genomic DNA by means of the immunoSEQ Assay, a bias-controlled multiplex PCR. Under the source paper's analysis protocol: Within the assay, amplification of reference gene primers was used to estimate how many nucleated cells each sample contained. To quantify the absolute abundance of each unique TCRbeta CDR3 rearrangement, sequence reads were collapsed and filtered. For each sample, productive Simpson clonality was calculated as the square root of Simpson's diversity index across productive rearrangements. Sourced from immuneACCESS, this table was stored by TCRdb with only in-frame sequences that have V and J called. A share of the clones is absent; for the studies checked, an unresolved V gene accounts for under half, and the remainder has no known explanation. Clonal size and the V and J genes are those of that table, whereas D and trimming came from the DNA. This sample holds about 400,000 clones; roughly nine tenths were observed only once. Of the sample, 1.5% to 2% falls within the top ten clones.

The source material was PBMCs or T cells enriched from blood (not recorded which). This receptor was obtained from a woman younger than 45 who had recovered from COVID-19. This chain is built from TRBV18 and TRBJ2-1, with 7 bases in between that match TRBD1. CDR3 region: CASSPGAGGIGGEQFF. The sequenced DNA is TGTGCCAGCTCACCCGGGGCAGGGGGTATTGGAGGTGAGCAGTTCTTC.